Given below is one TCR beta chain in context. Its target is not known. The data were obtained in a study of cytomegalovirus exposure and HLA in healthy donors. Whole-study findings and limits: Specificity for CMV antigens was confirmed in vitro for a few of the CMV-associated chains. In a later analysis, first-cohort TCR clusters were found to tend to co-occur in the approximately 120 validation repertoires.

The CDR3 contains 14 residues. Germline V lookup: CDR1 SGHDT, CDR2 YYEEEE. J gave up 2 bases and V 6 bases, and 6 bases lay outside the gene matches. Sequencing was performed with immunoSEQ multiplex PCR; in TCRdb, only in-frame clones are kept and a portion is missing. The sample includes under 150,000 clones, more than 75% of them seen just once. Among the roughly 120 subjects of the validation cohort, separate from the roughly 700-subject first cohort, were the donors. The sequence was obtained from a young man in good health and CMV-seropositive. The sequenced material came from PBMCs. This chain connects TRBV5-6 to TRBJ1-2, with TRBD1 matching over 8 bases. The CDR3 coding sequence is TGTGCCAGCAACCGGGACAGGCGAAACTATGGCTACACCTTC. Translating it yields CASNRDRRNYGYTF.